The T cell receptor beta chain under discussion was sequenced for a study of shared clonotypes between healthy human individuals. Across the study: Three plates were used per donor for CD4 naive, three for CD4 memory, two for CD8 naive and one for CD8 memory.

Naive CD8 populations comprised CD45RO-negative cells positively selected for CCR7, excluding terminally differentiated effector memory CD45RA+ cells. The repertoire was sequenced with immunoSEQ multiplex PCR; TCRdb's copy has only in-frame clones and lacks some. This sample yields about 2.2 million clones, of which 90% to 95% are seen a single time; about 1.8% belongs to the top ten. This CDR3 region has 13 residues. Germline loops: CDR1 MNHEY, CDR2 SMNVEV (reference sequence). V shed 8 bases and J shed 2 bases, with 13 bases lying between them. Whole-study findings and limits: Generally, estimated richness proved larger in naive subsets than it did in memory subsets. Sharing across four donors was seen in around 5% of naive CD4 clonotypes.

As to this clone: Antigen: not known.

V and J are TRBV27 and TRBJ2-7; D gene uncertain. The source of this sequence is a man aged 18 to 30 in good health. Some clones in this sample may be carry-over from other donors' samples. Input material: naive CD8+ T cells from PBMCs. The CDR3 sequence: CASALGRTYEQYF. The CDR3, as DNA: TGTGCCAGCGCCCTGGGCCGAACCTACGAGCAGTACTTC.